This T cell receptor beta chain appears in the sequencing data of a study of CD8+ T cells in alopecia areata. Germline V gene sequence: CDR1 LNHNV, CDR2 YYDKDF (reference sequence). The V gene lost 5 bases and the J gene lost 2 bases, with 16 bases spanning the gap. The CDR3 has 15 residues. RNA, once extracted, was reverse transcribed into cDNA for use as the sequencing template. Sequenced by immunoSEQ multiplex PCR; TCRdb stores in-frame clones only, minus some. In the table there are around 190,000 clones, 64% of which are singletons. For this clone: What it binds is not known.

Documented treatment: oral pan-JAK inhibitor, 5-10 mg twice daily. Study conclusions and caveats: For lesional scalp, especially alopecia totalis/universalis, clonality was higher than in normal scalp.

This sample comprised CD4+ T cells sorted from blood, obtained at week 4, from a patient treated with tofacitinib. The clonotype was recovered from a human donor with alopecia areata. The chain has TRBV15 and TRBJ2-7, with D tentatively TRBD1 or TRBD2 (5 bases each). This chain's CDR3 is CATSRDPLSAYEQYF. The CDR3 nucleotides read TGTGCCACCAGCCGGGACCCGCTTTCAGCCTACGAGCAGTACTTC.